This T cell receptor beta chain was retrieved from a study of siplizumab effects on memory and regulatory T cells. Overall study findings and caveats: Sequences below about 10^-5 frequency were poorly captured, and few alloreactive clones mapped to unstimulated subsets. Suppressive capability of dividing Tregs from siplizumab cultures went unverified.

Per sample, 95,000 to 100,000 TCR templates were assayed. The method was immunoSEQ multiplex PCR; TCRdb's version includes in-frame clones alone and lacks a portion of them. This sample has 62,000 or so clones, with roughly 85% found just once. Germline V lookup: CDR1 MGHRA, CDR2 YSYEKL. This CDR3 spans 14 amino acids. Trimming at V came to 1 base and at J to 5 bases, leaving 4 bases not matched to a gene. With regard to this clone: Its antigen is still unknown.

The specimen sequenced was memory CD4+ T cells sorted from blood. V and J are TRBV4-1 and TRBJ1-2; TRBD1 aligns across 7 bases. The origin of this receptor is a human donor in good health. CDR3 amino acids: CASSQVTGDYGYTF. The DNA of the CDR3 is TGCGCCAGCAGCCAAGTAACAGGGGATTATGGCTACACCTTC.